Shown below are 26 T cell receptor beta chains from a single sample sequenced in a study of breast tumors, draining lymph nodes, adjacent tissues. In TCRdb, the multiplex PCR reads were re-called with MiXCR into one record per CDR3 protein. The table shows under 20,000 distinct CDR3 sequences, with 43% occurring only once. Sequencing was carried out using breast tumor tissue. The receptor set was obtained from a female donor with breast cancer. Some clones in this sample may be carry-over from other donors' samples.

There are many counts of this clonotype. The chain uses TRBV12-3 or TRBV12-4 and TRBJ2-2, with D perhaps TRBD2 (5 bases). With 8 bases removed from V and 4 bases from J, the gap between germline ends came to 23 bases. The CDR3 spans 17 residues. DNA of the CDR3: TGTGCCAGCTCTCCCTCGGGATGGGGTCCCCTCACCGGGGAGCTGTTTTTT. Its protein is CASSPSGWGPLTGELFF.

V is TRBV6-6 and J is TRBJ1-5; 7 bases are a match to TRBD1. The CDR3 runs 14 residues. The V gene end was trimmed by 6 bases and the J gene end by 3 bases; junction bases not matched to a gene: 5. Germline CDR1 is MNHNY and CDR2 is SVGAGI (reference sequence). The CDR3 sequence is CASRTGTVNQPQHF. CDR3 in DNA: TGTGCCAGCAGAACCGGGACAGTCAATCAGCCCCAGCATTTT.

By frequency in the sample, this clonotype is medium-sized. V usage is TRBV19 and J usage is TRBJ2-7; D is unclear. The CDR3 runs to 12 residues. Trimming cost V 6 bases and J 3 bases, with 9 bases left between them. Germline CDR1 LNHDA, CDR2 SQIVND (reference sequence). CDR3 residues: CASSFAGYEQYF. Written as DNA, the CDR3 is TGTGCCAGTAGCTTCGCCGGCTACGAGCAGTACTTC.

The genes are TRBV5-4 and TRBJ2-7; 8 bases are shared with TRBD1. Germline CDR1 is SGHNT and CDR2 is YYREEE (reference sequence). J gave up 6 bases and V 3 bases, and 5 bases lay outside the gene matches. The CDR3 loop spans 13 amino acids. The CDR3 protein is CASSSDRGGEQYF. The CDR3, as DNA: TGTGCCAGCAGCTCAGACAGGGGCGGCGAGCAGTACTTC.

CDR3 residues: CSARGASGGDTDTQYF. The CDR3 DNA follows: TGCAGTGCTAGAGGGGCTAGCGGGGGGGACACAGATACGCAGTATTTT. This sequence joins TRBV20-1 and TRBJ2-3; 12 bases agree with TRBD2. The germline V gene has CDR1 DFQATT and CDR2 SNEGSKA (reference sequence). This CDR3 is built from 16 residues. J was trimmed by 2 bases and V by 1 base; bases with no gene match: 4.

The chain uses TRBV7-9 and TRBJ2-7, with D possibly matching TRBD2 (6 bases). Germline CDR1 and CDR2: SEHNR and FQNEAQ (reference sequence). Trimming took 5 bases from V and 2 from J, leaving 13 bases between them. The CDR3 spans 14 residues. CDR3 loop: CASSLVGGAYEQYF. The CDR3 region has the DNA TGTGCCAGCAGCCTCGTCGGAGGGGCCTACGAGCAGTACTTC.

By sample fraction, this clonotype is medium-sized (0.01 to 0.1%). The CDR3 nucleotides are TGTGCCAGCAGCTTTTACTTCGGACAGGGTTTTGGCGAGCAGTACTTC. As protein: CASSFYFGQGFGEQYF. The J gene is TRBJ2-7, the V gene TRBV7-2; TRBD1 matches at 8 bases. The CDR3 extends over 16 amino acids. V dropped 3 bases and J dropped 6; count of bases not matched to a gene: 13. Germline-derived CDR1 and CDR2 are SGHTA and FQGNSA.

This clonotype is categorized as medium-sized (0.01 to 0.1%). The chain carries TRBV4-1 and TRBJ2-6; perhaps D is TRBD1 or TRBD2 (5 bases each). CDR3 length equals 18 residues. V dropped 4 bases and J dropped 4 bases, with 20 bases sitting between them. CDR1 MGHRA and CDR2 YSYEKL come from the germline V gene. CDR3 residues: CASSPNTPPGRGANVLTF. CDR3 nucleotides: TGCGCCAGCAGCCCGAATACCCCCCCGGGGCGCGGGGCCAACGTCCTGACTTTC.

The chain combines TRBV11-3 with TRBJ2-1; 9 nucleotides line up with TRBD2. The trim removed 3 bases at V and 0 bases at J, leaving 21 bases unmatched. The CDR3 length is 22 residues. Looked up from germline, CDR1 is SGHNT and CDR2 is YENEEA. The CDR3: CASSFSLTSGLSELSSYNEQFF. The CDR3 bases are TGTGCCAGCAGCTTTTCCCTGACTAGCGGTCTCTCCGAGCTAAGCTCCTACAATGAGCAGTTCTTC.

This clonotype was observed at least ten times. V and J are TRBV15 and TRBJ1-4, with D unclear. The CDR3 length is 13 residues. Germline V gene lookup returns CDR1 LNHNV and CDR2 YYDKDF (reference sequence). V dropped 1 base and J dropped 7 bases, with 7 bases sitting between them. The CDR3 DNA reads as TGTGCCACCAGCAGAGTCGTGAGTGAAAAACTGTTTTTT. This translates into CATSRVVSEKLFF.

This clonotype was seen just once. The chain couples TRBV20-1 to TRBJ1-5, with 8 bases fitting TRBD1. The CDR3 consists of 13 residues. Trimming removed 5 bases from V and 5 bases from J; junction bases left unmatched: 5. From germline, CDR1 is DFQATT and CDR2 SNEGSKA (reference sequence). CDR3 nucleotide sequence: TGCAGTGCTCAGACAGGGGAACATCAGCCCCAGCATTTT. Its protein product is CSAQTGEHQPQHF.

This chain joins TRBV9 and TRBJ2-2, with D uncertain. CDR1 and CDR2 from the germline V gene are SGDLS and YYNGEE. The CDR3 totals 9 residues. CDR3 amino acids: CANTGELFF. As DNA, the CDR3 is TGTGCGAACACCGGGGAGCTGTTTTTT.

There are many counts of this clonotype. This rearrangement joins TRBV20-1 to TRBJ1-1; D possibly corresponds to TRBD1 (5 bases). Germline-derived CDR1 and CDR2 are DFQATT and SNEGSKA (reference sequence). Trimming took off 3 bases at V and 7 bases at J, with 18 bases between the two ends. The CDR3 is made up of 14 amino acids. CDR3 coding DNA: TGCAGTGCTAGGAATACTGACAGAAGATTTGAAGCTTTCTTT. It specifies CSARNTDRRFEAFF.

This clonotype appeared many times. The V and J genes are TRBV2 and TRBJ1-6, with D tentatively TRBD1 (5 bases). The CDR3 is 14 residues long. Germline V gene data show CDR1 as SNHLY and CDR2 as FYNNEI. V was pared by 3 bases and J by 8 bases, with 11 bases between. CDR3: CASSDGLGHSPLHF. The CDR3 DNA reads as TGTGCCAGCAGTGACGGCCTGGGACATTCACCCCTCCACTTT.

The J gene is TRBJ1-5, the V gene TRBV11-1; no firm D call. The CDR3 extends over 12 amino acids. In germline, CDR1 is SGHAT, CDR2 FQDESV (reference sequence). Trimming pared 8 bases from V and 4 bases from J, leaving 9 bases between. The CDR3 sequence: CASPGLNQPQHF. The DNA of the CDR3 is TGTGCCAGCCCGGGGTTAAATCAGCCCCAGCATTTT. Full variable domain (missing parts from reference TRBV11-1 and TRBJ1-5): EAEVAQSPRYKITEKSQAVAFWCDPISGHATLYWYRQILGQGPELLVQFQDESVVDDSQLPKDRFSAERLKGVDSTLKIQPAELGDSAMYLCASPGLNQPQHFGDGTRLSIL.

This clonotype was counted a few times. CDR3 protein: CASSQVSGEAHEQYF. The CDR3 DNA reads as TGTGCCAGCAGTCAAGTTTCGGGAGAAGCCCACGAGCAGTACTTC. The rearrangement uses TRBV6-1 and TRBJ2-7; a weak D match, TRBD2 (6 bases). The CDR3 runs to 15 residues. Germline assignment: CDR1 MNHNS and CDR2 SASEGT. V lost 5 bases, J lost 5 bases, and 19 bases lay in between.

This clonotype was recorded many times. The gene calls are TRBV28 and TRBJ2-1; no clear D gene. Germline lookup yields CDR1 MDHEN and CDR2 SYDVKM. The CDR3 runs 15 residues. The germline V and J ends were trimmed by 5 bases and 0 bases, with 11 bases remaining between them. The CDR3, as DNA: TGTGCCAGCAGTCCCCCGCCCAGCTCCTACAATGAGCAGTTCTTC. Translating it yields CASSPPPSSYNEQFF.

This clonotype is labeled as medium-sized. This sequence joins TRBV9 and TRBJ2-7; D is perhaps TRBD1 (5 bases). The CDR3 has 14 residues. CDR1 is SGDLS and CDR2 is YYNGEE in the germline V gene. Trimming took 0 bases from V and 6 from J, leaving 13 bases between them. DNA for the CDR3: TGTGCCAGCAGCGTAGGGCAGGGAACCTTCGAGCAGTACTTC. It yields the protein CASSVGQGTFEQYF.

As regards this clonotype: The junction and the germline gene differ at one end; a read error may be behind it. This chain joins TRBV14 and TRBJ2-7; D uncertain. This CDR3 is 13 amino acids long. Germline CDR1 and CDR2: SGHDN and FVKESK. The CDR3 DNA is TGTGCCAGCAGCCAAGATCGTTCCTACGAGCAGCACTTC. This encodes CASSQDRSYEQHF.

Ten or more counts support this clonotype. A much larger clone differs by one base, so this may be a read error. CDR3 DNA: TGCAGTGCTAGAGATCTAGGTCTAGCGGCAGAGACCCAGTACTTC. This gives the protein CSARDLGLAAETQYF. The rearrangement links TRBV20-1 to TRBJ2-5, with 7 bases lining up with TRBD2. CDR1 and CDR2 from the germline V gene are DFQATT and SNEGSKA (reference sequence). The CDR3 totals 15 residues. V dropped 0 bases and J dropped 4; count of bases not matched to a gene: 8.

This clonotype has ten or more counts. This CDR3 reads CASSSSGAETQYF. The CDR3 coding sequence is TGTGCCAGCAGTTCTTCAGGGGCAGAGACCCAGTACTTC. The chain has TRBV12-3 or TRBV12-4 and TRBJ2-5, with D maybe TRBD1 (6 bases). With 4 bases removed from V and 4 bases from J, the gap between germline ends came to 10 bases. The CDR3 has 13 amino acids.

Relative to its sample, this clonotype is medium-sized. This rearrangement joins TRBV2 to TRBJ1-6; 7 bases are a match to TRBD1. The CDR3 sequence is 13 residues long. The trim removed 6 bases at V and 11 bases at J, leaving 7 bases unmatched. Germline V gene data show CDR1 as SNHLY and CDR2 as FYNNEI. The CDR3 bases are TGTGCCAGCAGGCCCGGACAGGAGGCACCCCTCCACTTT. Its protein is CASRPGQEAPLHF.

The chain links TRBV7-9 to TRBJ2-7; TRBD1 matches at 9 bases. The CDR3 has 16 residues. V shed 4 bases and J 9 bases; nucleotides not matched to a gene: 16. Germline-derived CDR1 and CDR2 are SEHNR and FQNEAQ (reference sequence). The CDR3 nucleotides are TGTGCCAGCAGCTCAGGGACAGGGACGTGGGTCCTACGGCAGTACTTC. As protein: CASSSGTGTWVLRQYF. The variable domain in full, with the rest retrieved from reference TRBV7-9 and TRBJ2-7, is DTGVSQNPRHKITKRGQNVTFRCDPISEHNRLYWYRQTLGQGPEFLTYFQNEAQLEKSRLLSDRFSAERPKGSFSTLEIQRTEQGDSAMYLCASSSGTGTWVLRQYFGPGTRLTVT.

This clonotype is categorized as large. CDR3: CASSIRGTYEQYF. The DNA of the CDR3 is TGTGCCAGTAGTATAAGGGGGACCTACGAGCAGTACTTC. The rearrangement links TRBV19 to TRBJ2-7; maybe TRBD1 (6 bases). CDR1 LNHDA and CDR2 SQIVND come from the germline V gene (reference sequence). The CDR3 covers 13 residues. The V end lost 2 bases, the J end lost 2 bases, and 7 bases lay between the germline ends.

This clonotype showed up just once. The junction shows a germline mismatch at one end, possibly a read error. The chain links TRBV7-6 to TRBJ2-2; D ambiguous. The germline V gene has CDR1 SGHVS and CDR2 FNYEAQ. The CDR3 is 13 amino acids. The DNA for the CDR3 is TGTGCCAGCAGCTCACAGTACACTGGGGAGCTGTTTTTT. It yields the protein CASSSQYTGELFF. The whole variable domain, filled in from reference TRBV7-6 and TRBJ2-2, reads GAGVSQSPRYKVTKRGQDVALRCDPISGHVSLYWYRQALGQGPEFLTYFNYEAQQDKSGLPNDRFSAERPEGSISTLTIQRTEQRDSAMYRCASSSQYTGELFFGEGSRLTVL.

In its sample, this clonotype is medium-sized. The chain recombines TRBV29-1 with TRBJ2-3, with D maybe TRBD2 (5 bases). CDR1 is SQVTM, CDR2 ANQGSEA, per germline. The CDR3 covers 12 residues. Trimming shortened V by 7 bases and J by 3 bases, and 11 bases separated the two germline ends. Written as DNA, the CDR3 is TGCAGCGCCGCAGGAGGAACAGATACGCAGTATTTT. It encodes CSAAGGTDTQYF.